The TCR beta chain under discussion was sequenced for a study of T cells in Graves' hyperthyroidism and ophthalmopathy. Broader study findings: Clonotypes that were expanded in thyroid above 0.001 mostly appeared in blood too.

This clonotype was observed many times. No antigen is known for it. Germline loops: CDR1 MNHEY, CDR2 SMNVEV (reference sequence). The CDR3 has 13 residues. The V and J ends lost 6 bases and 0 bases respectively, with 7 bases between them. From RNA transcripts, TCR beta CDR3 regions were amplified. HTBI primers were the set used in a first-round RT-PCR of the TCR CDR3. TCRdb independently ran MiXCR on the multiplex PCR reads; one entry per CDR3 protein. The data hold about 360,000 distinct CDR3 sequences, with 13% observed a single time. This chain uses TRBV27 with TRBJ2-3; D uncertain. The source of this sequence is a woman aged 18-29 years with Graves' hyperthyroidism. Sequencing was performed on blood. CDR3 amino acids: CASRDFSTDTQYF. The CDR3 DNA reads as TGTGCCAGCAGAGACTTTAGCACAGATACGCAGTATTTT.